This T cell receptor (beta chain) was obtained from a study of Ad26.COV2.S vaccination and SARS-CoV-2 variants (dated by TCRdb to about 2021). For the study in its entirety: Donors in the vaccine arm were drawn from COV1001, a phase I-IIa trial of Ad26.COV2.S in healthy adults that was multicentre, randomized, double-blind and placebo-controlled. Blinding of investigators to trial group allocation was maintained during experiments and outcome assessment. A total of approximately 32 samples were included in the TCR-sequenced set, comprising around 20 Ad26.COV2.S vaccine recipients, 5 placebo recipients and 8 SARS-CoV-2 convalescent individuals. Ad26.COV2.S was administered intramuscularly at a dose of 5x10^10 or 1x10^11 viral particles, either as one shot or as two shots given 56 days apart. Trial participants were randomized into five groups of five, in which low-dose or high-dose Ad26.COV2.S was given once or twice, or placebo was given on both occasions. TCRbeta repertoire sequencing served as the tool for gauging how specific and how broad the SARS-CoV-2-reactive T cell receptors were following Ad26.COV2.S vaccination. What the study reported, not specific to this receptor: After vaccination, spike-specific CD8+ and CD4+ T cell responses were reported to show substantial breadth. The study lacked the statistical power to compare responses across vaccine doses or regimens. The authors noted that total T cell responses may have been underestimated by the TCR breadth and depth analyses. Ad26.COV2.S recipients had higher spike-specific TCR breadth than placebo recipients (P = 0.0014). Vaccine and placebo recipients had comparable non-spike TCR breadth, which fits with the vaccine containing only spike.

TCRbeta CDR3 regions were sequenced with the immunoSEQ Assay. After extraction, genomic DNA underwent amplification by bias-controlled multiplex PCR, followed by high-throughput sequencing. The authors' analysis ran thus. To quantify the absolute abundance of each unique TCRbeta CDR3 region, sequences were collapsed and filtered. T cell fraction was estimated by normalizing TCRbeta template counts to usable DNA, which was measured by amplifying reference genes present in all nucleated cells. Repertoire TCRs were annotated as SARS-CoV-2-specific when V gene, CDR3 amino acid sequence and J gene were exactly matched to a known reactive TCR set. The reference SARS-CoV-2 TCR set was obtained from MIRA and was filtered for enrichment in COVID-19-positive ImmuneCODE repertoires, whereby public or cross-reactive TCRs were removed. Based on the MIRA antigens, annotated TCRs were further analysed at the level of specific ORF or position within ORF. Depth was the summed frequency of annotated unique rearrangements, while breadth was defined as annotated unique rearrangements over total unique productive rearrangements. Two-sided Wilcoxon rank-sum tests were applied when comparing TCR breadth between groups. What TCRdb holds here is the immuneACCESS table cut down to in-frame rearrangements. Part of the clones is not present; checked against another copy, under half of the missing clones reflect an unresolved V gene, and the others are unexplained. V and J calls and clone size are as listed in that table; D and trimming were resolved from the DNA. This sample gives around 450,000 clones in total; roughly 89% of them show up just once. The top ten hold approximately 2.5% of the sample.

Relative to germline, V is 5 bases shorter and J is 7 bases shorter, with 9 bases between their ends. The CDR1 and CDR2 encoded by the germline V gene (reference sequence) are SEHNR and FQNEAQ. The CDR3, cysteine through phenylalanine, is 12 amino acids long. Just CDR3 DNA is preserved here, 36 bases in frame from base 1. This specimen's treatment or condition label, interpreted: over 15 received Ad26.COV2.S at low or high dose, single or two shots; several received placebo; per-sample allocation not given. Repertoires of vaccine and placebo recipients were sequenced from samples taken on day 63 after the first injection. Cohort 1b enrolled roughly 25 adults aged 18-55 years at a single site in Boston, USA, between 29 July and 7 August 2020. Ad26.COV2.S was a replication-incompetent adenovirus type 26 vector that expressed a prefusion-stabilized SARS-CoV-2 spike protein derived from the original Wuhan strain.

In regard to this clone: Its cognate antigen has yet to be identified. The input lacks base qualities; no much larger clone sits a single base away.

The chain joins TRBV7-9 to TRBJ1-5, with no confidently assigned D gene. Specimen: peripheral blood, collected in a trial of Ad26.COV2.S vaccine versus placebo. The TCR sequence derives from a person between 18 and 65 years old who received the Ad26.COV2.S COVID-19 vaccine or a placebo. The encoded CDR3 is CASSVQHQPQHF. In nucleotide form, the sequence is TGTGCCAGCAGCGTACAACACCAGCCCCAGCATTTT.